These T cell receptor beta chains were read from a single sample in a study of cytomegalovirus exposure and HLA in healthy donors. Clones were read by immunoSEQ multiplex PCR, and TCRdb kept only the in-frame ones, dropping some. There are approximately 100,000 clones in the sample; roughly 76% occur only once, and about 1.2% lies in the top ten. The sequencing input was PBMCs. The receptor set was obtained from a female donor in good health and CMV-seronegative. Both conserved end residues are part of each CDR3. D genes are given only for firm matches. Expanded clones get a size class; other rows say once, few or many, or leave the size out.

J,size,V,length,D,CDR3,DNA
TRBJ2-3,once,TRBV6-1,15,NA,CASSEVVGGGDTQYF,TGTGCCAGCAGTGAAGTAGTGGGGGGTGGAGATACGCAGTATTTT
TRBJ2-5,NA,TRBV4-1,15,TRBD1,CASSLRQGRGETQYF,TGCGCCAGCAGCCTCAGACAGGGACGGGGTGAGACCCAGTACTTC
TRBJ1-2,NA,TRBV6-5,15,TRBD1,CASSPSGQGSYGYTF,TGTGCCAGCAGTCCAAGTGGACAGGGGTCATATGGCTACACCTTC
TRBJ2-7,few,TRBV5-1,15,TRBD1,CASSPGTALDYEQYF,TGCGCCAGCAGCCCAGGGACAGCTCTTGACTACGAGCAGTACTTC
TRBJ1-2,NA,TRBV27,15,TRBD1,CASSGSTGPNYGYTF,TGTGCCAGCAGTGGGTCGACAGGGCCTAACTATGGCTACACCTTC
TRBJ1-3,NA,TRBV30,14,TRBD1,CAWSDRGSGNTIYF,TGTGCCTGGAGTGACAGGGGATCTGGAAACACCATATATTTT
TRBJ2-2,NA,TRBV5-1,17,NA,CASSPDSGARRTGELFF,TGCGCCAGCAGCCCCGACTCAGGGGCCCGTCGCACCGGGGAGCTGTTTTTT
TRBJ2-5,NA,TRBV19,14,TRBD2,CASGTSATSETQYF,TGTGCCAGTGGGACTAGCGCAACTTCAGAGACCCAGTACTTC
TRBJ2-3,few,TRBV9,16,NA,CASSVSTGGGTDTQYF,TGTGCCAGCAGCGTATCGACAGGTGGGGGCACAGATACGCAGTATTTT
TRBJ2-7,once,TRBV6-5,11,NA,CASKFNYEQYF,TGTGCCAGCAAATTTAACTACGAGCAGTACTTC
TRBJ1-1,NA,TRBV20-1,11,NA,CSANPRAEAFF,TGCAGTGCTAACCCGAGGGCTGAAGCTTTCTTT
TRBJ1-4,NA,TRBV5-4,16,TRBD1,CASSSKKGARGEKLFF,TGTGCCAGCAGCTCCAAGAAGGGGGCGAGAGGTGAAAAACTGTTTTTT
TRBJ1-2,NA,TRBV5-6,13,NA,CASSLGAQDGYTF,TGTGCCAGCAGCCTGGGGGCACAGGACGGCTACACCTTC
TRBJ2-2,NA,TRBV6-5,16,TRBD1,CASSYDRDRAGGELFF,TGTGCCAGCAGTTACGACCGGGACAGGGCAGGGGGGGAGCTGTTTTTT
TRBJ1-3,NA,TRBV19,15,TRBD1,CASSVTGASGNTIYF,TGTGCCAGTAGTGTGACAGGGGCCTCTGGAAACACCATATATTTT
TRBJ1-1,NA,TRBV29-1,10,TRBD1,CSVGTGEAFF,TGCAGCGTTGGGACAGGGGAAGCTTTCTTT
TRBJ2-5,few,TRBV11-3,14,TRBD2,CASSLRGGGETQYF,TGTGCCAGCAGCTTGCGGGGGGGCGGAGAGACCCAGTACTTC